In its sample, the clone carrying this TCR beta chain was seen a few times. Its antigen is still unknown. This specimen comes from a study of blood T cells in healthy people across ages. General observations from the study: Aged donors had fewer naive CD4+ cells and lower diversity than long-lived donors. Researchers judged that diversity estimates from one million T cells fell short of true values.

Using a J-beta primer mix together with a sample-barcoded 5' primer, a second PCR was run for roughly 7 to 11 cycles. TCRdb reprocessed the 5' RACE reads with MiXCR, giving one entry per CDR3 protein. The repertoire has roughly 2 million distinct CDR3 sequences, around 50% of them found once; the top ten carry less than 2.5%. Donors gave around 10 milliliters of peripheral blood apiece. The CDR3 runs to 13 residues. The germline CDR1 and CDR2 sequences are KGHSH and LQKENI. The V end was cut by 4 bases, the J end by 5 bases, with 10 bases between. The receptor's source is a middle-aged woman in good health. The V and J genes are TRBV18 and TRBJ2-3; D is ambiguous. Sequenced sample: blood. The CDR3 loop is CASSLALKDTQYF. CDR3 DNA: TGTGCCAGCTCACTAGCCCTGAAAGATACGCAGTATTTT.